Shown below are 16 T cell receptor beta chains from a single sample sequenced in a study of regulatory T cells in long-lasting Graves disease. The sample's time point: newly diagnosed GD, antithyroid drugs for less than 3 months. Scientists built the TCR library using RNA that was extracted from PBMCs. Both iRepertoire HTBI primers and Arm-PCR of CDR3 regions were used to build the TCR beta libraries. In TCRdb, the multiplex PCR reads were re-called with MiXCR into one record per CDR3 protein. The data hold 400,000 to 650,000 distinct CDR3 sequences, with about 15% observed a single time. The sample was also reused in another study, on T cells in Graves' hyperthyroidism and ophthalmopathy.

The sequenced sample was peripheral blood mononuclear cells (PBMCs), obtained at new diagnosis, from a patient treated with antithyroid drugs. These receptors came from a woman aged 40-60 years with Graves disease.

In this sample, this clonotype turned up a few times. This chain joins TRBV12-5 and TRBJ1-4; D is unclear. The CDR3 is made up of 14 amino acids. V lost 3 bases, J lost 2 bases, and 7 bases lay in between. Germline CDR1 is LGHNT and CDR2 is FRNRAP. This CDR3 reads CASGLDRTNEKLFF. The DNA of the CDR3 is TGTGCTAGTGGTTTAGATCGGACTAATGAAAAACTGTTTTTT.

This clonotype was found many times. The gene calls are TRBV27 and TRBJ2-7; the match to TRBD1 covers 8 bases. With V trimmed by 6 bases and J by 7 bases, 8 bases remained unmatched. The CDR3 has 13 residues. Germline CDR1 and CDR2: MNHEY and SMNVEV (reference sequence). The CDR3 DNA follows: TGTGCCAGCAGACTGGGACAGGTGGGGGAGCAGTACTTC. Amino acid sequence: CASRLGQVGEQYF.

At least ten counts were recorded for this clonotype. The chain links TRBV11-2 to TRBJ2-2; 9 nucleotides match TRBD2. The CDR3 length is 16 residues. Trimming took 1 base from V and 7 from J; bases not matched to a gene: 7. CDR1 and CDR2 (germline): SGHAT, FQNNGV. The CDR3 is CASSLVAGGPNGELFF. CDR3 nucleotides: TGTGCCAGCAGCTTAGTTGCGGGGGGGCCCAACGGGGAGCTGTTTTTT.

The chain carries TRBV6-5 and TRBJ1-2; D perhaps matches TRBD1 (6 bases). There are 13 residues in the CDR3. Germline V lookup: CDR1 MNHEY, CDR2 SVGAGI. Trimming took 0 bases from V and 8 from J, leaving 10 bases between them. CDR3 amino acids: CASSYSSGTGYTF. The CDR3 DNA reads TGTGCCAGCAGTTACTCGTCGGGGACAGGCTACACCTTC.

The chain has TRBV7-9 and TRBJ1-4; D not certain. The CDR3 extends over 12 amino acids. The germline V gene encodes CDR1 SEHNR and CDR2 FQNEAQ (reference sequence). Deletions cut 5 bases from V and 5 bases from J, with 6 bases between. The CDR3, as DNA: TGTGCCAGCAGCGTGAGCAATGAAAAACTGTTTTTT. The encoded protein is CASSVSNEKLFF.

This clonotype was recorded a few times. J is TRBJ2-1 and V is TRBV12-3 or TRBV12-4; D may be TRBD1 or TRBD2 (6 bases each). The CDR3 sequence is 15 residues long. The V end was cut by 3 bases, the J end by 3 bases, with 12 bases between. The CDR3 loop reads CASSLSRGGYNEQFF. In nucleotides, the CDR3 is TGTGCCAGCAGTTTGTCCAGGGGAGGCTACAATGAGCAGTTCTTC.

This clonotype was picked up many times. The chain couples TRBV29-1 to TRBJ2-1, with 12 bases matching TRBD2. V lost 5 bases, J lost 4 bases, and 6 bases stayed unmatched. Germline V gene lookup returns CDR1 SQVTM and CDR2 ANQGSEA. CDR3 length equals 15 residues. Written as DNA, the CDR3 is TGCAGCGTTCAAGGACTAGCGGGGATATACAATGAGCAGTTCTTC. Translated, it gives CSVQGLAGIYNEQFF.

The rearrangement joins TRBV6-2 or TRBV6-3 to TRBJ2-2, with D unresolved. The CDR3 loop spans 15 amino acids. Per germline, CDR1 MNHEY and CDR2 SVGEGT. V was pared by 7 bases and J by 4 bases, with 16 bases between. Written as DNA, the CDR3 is TGTGCCAGCACCCCCTTCCGAATCAGCACCGGGGAGCTGTTTTTT. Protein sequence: CASTPFRISTGELFF.

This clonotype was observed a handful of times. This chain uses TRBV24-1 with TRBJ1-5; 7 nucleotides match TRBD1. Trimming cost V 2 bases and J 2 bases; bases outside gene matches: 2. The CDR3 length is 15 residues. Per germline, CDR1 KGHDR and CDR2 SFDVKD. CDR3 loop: CATSDSGTGNQPQHF. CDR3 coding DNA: TGTGCCACCAGTGATTCCGGGACAGGCAATCAGCCCCAGCATTTT.

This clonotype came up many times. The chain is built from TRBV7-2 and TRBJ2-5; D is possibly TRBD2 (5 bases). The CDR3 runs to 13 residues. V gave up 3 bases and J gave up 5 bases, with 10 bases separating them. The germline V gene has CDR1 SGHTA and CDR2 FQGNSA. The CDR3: CASSFSSFETQYF. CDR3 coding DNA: TGTGCCAGCAGCTTTTCTAGCTTCGAGACCCAGTACTTC. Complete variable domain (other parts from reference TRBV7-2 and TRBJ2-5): GAGVSQSPSNKVTEKGKDVELRCDPISGHTALYWYRQSLGQGLEFLIYFQGNSAPDKSGLPSDRFSAERTGGSVSTLTIQRTQQEDSAVYLCASSFSSFETQYFGPGTRLLVL.

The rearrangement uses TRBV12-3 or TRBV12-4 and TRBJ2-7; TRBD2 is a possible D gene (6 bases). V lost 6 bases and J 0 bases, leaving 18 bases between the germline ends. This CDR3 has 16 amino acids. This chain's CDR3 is CASSRYHGGSSYEQYF. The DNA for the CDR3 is TGTGCCAGCAGCCGATACCACGGGGGTAGCTCCTACGAGCAGTACTTC.

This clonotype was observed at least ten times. CDR3 DNA: TGTGCCAGCAGTGGTTGGGGCCTCTATGGCTACACCTTC. Translation: CASSGWGLYGYTF. The V and J genes are TRBV2 and TRBJ1-2; a possible D gene is TRBD1 (5 bases). The CDR3 extends over 13 amino acids. The germline V gene encodes CDR1 SNHLY and CDR2 FYNNEI. Trimming removed 4 bases at V and 4 bases at J, with 10 bases between. Full variable domain (rest looked up from reference TRBV2 and TRBJ1-2): EPEVTQTPSHQVTQMGQEVILRCVPISNHLYFYWYRQILGQKVEFLVSFYNNEISEKSEIFDDQFSVERPDGSNFTLKIRSTKLEDSAMYFCASSGWGLYGYTFGSGTRLTVV.

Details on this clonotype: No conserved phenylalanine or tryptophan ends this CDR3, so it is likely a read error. The CDR3, as DNA: TGTGCCAGCAGCTTCGGACAGAAGAACACTGAAGCTTTCTCT. It is translated as CASSFGQKNTEAFS. The V and J genes are TRBV7-6 and TRBJ1-1; TRBD1 might be the D (6 bases). CDR1 SGHVS and CDR2 FNYEAQ come from the germline V gene. This CDR3 has 14 amino acids. V was pared by 3 bases and J by 1 base, with 9 bases between.

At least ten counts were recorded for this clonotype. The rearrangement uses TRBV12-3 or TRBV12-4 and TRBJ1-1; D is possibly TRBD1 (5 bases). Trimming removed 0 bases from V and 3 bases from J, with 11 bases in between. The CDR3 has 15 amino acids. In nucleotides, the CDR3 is TGTGCCAGCAGTTTAGCGTTGCAGACAGACACTGAAGCTTTCTTT. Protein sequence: CASSLALQTDTEAFF.

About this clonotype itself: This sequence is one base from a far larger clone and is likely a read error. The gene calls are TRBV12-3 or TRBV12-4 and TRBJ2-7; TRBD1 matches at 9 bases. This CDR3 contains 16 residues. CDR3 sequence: CASSPGQGKGAYGQYF. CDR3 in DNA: TGCGCCAGCAGCCCCGGACAGGGGAAGGGGGCCTACGGGCAGTACTTC.

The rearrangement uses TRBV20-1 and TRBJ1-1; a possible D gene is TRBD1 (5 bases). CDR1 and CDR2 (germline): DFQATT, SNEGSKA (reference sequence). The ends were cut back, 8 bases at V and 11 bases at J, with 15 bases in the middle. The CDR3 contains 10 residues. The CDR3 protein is CSSRWGGAFF. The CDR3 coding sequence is TGCAGTTCCCGGTGGGGGGGGGCTTTCTTT.